This T cell receptor (beta chain) appears in the sequencing data of a study of cytomegalovirus exposure and HLA in healthy donors. Amplification used 60 Vbeta primers and 13 Jbeta primers. How the authors handled the data: Around 83 million unique TCR beta chains, roughly 11 million shared, were counted in a later analysis. Method: immunoSEQ multiplex PCR; TCRdb's copy keeps in-frame clones and lacks some. V and J calls and clone size are given by that table; D and trimming were obtained from the DNA. The sample contains over 150,000 clones, about three quarters of which appear only once. Concerning this clone: Other DNA sequences of this sample code for an identical CDR3.

CDR3 length: 12 amino acids. CDR1 and CDR2 from the germline V gene are SQVTM and ANQGSEA. J lost 3 bases, V lost 5 bases, and 2 bases had no gene match. Sequenced sample: PBMCs. The source is a woman between 25 and 40 years old in good health and CMV-seronegative. The genes are TRBV29-1 and TRBJ2-3; 7 bases are a match to TRBD1. The CDR3 DNA reads as TGCAGCGTTTCGACAGGGACAGATACGCAGTATTTT. Protein sequence: CSVSTGTDTQYF.